The sequence of this TCR beta chain was determined in a study of T cell repertoires in cytomegalovirus infection (dated by TCRdb to the late 2010s). The study in broad terms: Alongside well-studied HLA-B-restricted epitopes, the peptide stimulations were aimed at recently identified HLA-C-restricted CMV epitopes, whose presentation resists viral immunomodulation. The HLA type of each donor mattered for the analysis, because public TCR beta signatures pointed to carriage of CMV infection along with the matching HLA type. What the study reported, not specific to this receptor: In the ex vivo response, HLA-C-restricted CMV-specific TCR beta clonotypes were dominant, and in two of eight donors the single most frequent clonotype came from this HLA-C-restricted group. Cumulative frequency of public TCR beta family members discriminated carriers of CMV infection plus the relevant HLA type in this cohort and an independent roughly 330-donor cohort.

About this clonotype: Its antigen has not been determined. It has no much larger one-base neighbor in the sample; base qualities were not kept.

Sequenced using an Illumina HiSeq 1500. The public reads were quality trimmed at Q25 with fastp and then assembled into clones with MiXCR by TCRdb, keeping productive beta chains. Under each unique CDR3 protein, matching rows form one entry showing the most common genes and DNA. Across this sample there are fewer than 150,000 distinct CDR3 sequences, with roughly 30% seen only once. 40% to 45% of the sample goes to the ten largest clones. Reading the label with the study, this specimen's treatment or condition is: in vitro stimulation with specific CMV peptide epitopes to enrich CMV-specific T cells. The TCR comes from a human donor in good health (CMV status not recorded). Some clones in this sample may be carry-over from other donors' samples. The sequenced sample was CD8+ T cells from cultured PBMCs, obtained from culture after CMV antigen stimulation.

The DNA is TGCGCCAGCAGCCAAGTAGCCTCGACGCCCTACGAGCAGTACTTC. Translated, this gives CASSQVASTPYEQYF. The receptor chain draws on TRBV4-3 and TRBJ2-7; no D gene is confidently identified. Trimming removed 1 base from V and 2 bases from J, leaving 12 bases between the germline ends. The CDR3 measures 15 amino acids from cysteine to phenylalanine. The kept DNA is CDR3 alone, 45 bases in frame from the first base. Sequences LGHNA (CDR1) and YSLEER (CDR2) are obtained from the germline V gene.